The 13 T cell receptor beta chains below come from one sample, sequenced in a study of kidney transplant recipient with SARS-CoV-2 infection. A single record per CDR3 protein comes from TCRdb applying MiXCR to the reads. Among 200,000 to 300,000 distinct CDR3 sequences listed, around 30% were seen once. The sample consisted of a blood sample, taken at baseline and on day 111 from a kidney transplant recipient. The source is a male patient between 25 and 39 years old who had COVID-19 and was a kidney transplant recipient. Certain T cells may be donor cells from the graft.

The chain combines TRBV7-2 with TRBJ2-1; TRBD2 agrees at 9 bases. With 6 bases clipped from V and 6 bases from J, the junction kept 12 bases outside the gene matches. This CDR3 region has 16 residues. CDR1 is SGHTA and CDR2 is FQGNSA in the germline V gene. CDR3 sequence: CASRFKGAGGANEQFF. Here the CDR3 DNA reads TGTGCCAGCAGATTCAAGGGTGCGGGGGGGGCCAATGAGCAGTTCTTC.

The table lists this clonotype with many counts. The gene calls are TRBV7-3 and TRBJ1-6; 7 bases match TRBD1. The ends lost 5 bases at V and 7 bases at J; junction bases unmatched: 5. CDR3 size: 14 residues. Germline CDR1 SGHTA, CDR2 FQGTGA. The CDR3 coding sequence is TGTGCCAGCAGCCTTCAGGGGGGGAATTCACCCCTCCACTTT. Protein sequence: CASSLQGGNSPLHF.

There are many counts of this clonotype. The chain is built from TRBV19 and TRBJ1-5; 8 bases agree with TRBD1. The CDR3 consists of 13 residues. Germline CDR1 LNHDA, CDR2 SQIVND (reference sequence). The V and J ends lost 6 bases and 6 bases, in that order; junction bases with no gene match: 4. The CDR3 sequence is CASSGQGSQPQHF. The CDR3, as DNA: TGTGCCAGTAGCGGACAGGGCAGTCAGCCCCAGCATTTT.

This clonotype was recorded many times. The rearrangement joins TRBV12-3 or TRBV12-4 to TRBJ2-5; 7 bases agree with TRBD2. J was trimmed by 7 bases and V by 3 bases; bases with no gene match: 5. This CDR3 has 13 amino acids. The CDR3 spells CASSFYRGGTQYF. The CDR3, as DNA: TGTGCCAGCAGTTTTTATCGCGGGGGGACCCAGTACTTC.

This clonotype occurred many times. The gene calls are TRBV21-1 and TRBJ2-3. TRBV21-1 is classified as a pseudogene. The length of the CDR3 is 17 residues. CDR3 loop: CASRRFLATVMQDTQYF. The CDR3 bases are TGTGCCAGCAGGCGCTTCTTAGCTACAGTCATGCAAGATACGCAGTATTTT.

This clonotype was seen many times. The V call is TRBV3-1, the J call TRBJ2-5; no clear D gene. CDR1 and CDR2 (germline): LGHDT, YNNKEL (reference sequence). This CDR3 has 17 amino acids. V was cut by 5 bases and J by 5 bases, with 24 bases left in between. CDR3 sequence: CASSKNDPISFSETQYF. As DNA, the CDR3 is TGTGCCAGCAGCAAAAATGATCCCATTTCTTTCTCTGAGACCCAGTACTTC.

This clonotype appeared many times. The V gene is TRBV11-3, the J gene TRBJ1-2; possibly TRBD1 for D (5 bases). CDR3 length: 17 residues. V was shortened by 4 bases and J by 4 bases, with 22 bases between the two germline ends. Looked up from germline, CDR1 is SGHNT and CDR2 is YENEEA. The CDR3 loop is CASSWDSDLGKTYGYTF. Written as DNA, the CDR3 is TGTGCCAGCAGCTGGGACTCCGATCTCGGAAAGACCTATGGCTACACCTTC.

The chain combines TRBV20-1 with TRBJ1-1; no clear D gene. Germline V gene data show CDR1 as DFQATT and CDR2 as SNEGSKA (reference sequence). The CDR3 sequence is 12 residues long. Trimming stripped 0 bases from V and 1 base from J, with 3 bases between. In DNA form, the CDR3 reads TGCAGTGCTAGAGATGGGAACACTGAAGCTTTCTTT. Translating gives CSARDGNTEAFF.

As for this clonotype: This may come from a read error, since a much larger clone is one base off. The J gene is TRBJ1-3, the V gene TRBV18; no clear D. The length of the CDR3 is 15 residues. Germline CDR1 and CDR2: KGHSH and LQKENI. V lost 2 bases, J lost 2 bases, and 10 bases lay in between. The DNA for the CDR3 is TGTGCCAGCTCACCAAATCCCGTCCCTGGAAACACCATATATTTT. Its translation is CASSPNPVPGNTIYF.

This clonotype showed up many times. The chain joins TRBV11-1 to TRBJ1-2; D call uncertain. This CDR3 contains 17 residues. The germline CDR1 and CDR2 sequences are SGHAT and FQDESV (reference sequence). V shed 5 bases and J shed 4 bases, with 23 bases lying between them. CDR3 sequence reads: CASSAAIKAGKTYGYTF. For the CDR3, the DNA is TGTGCCAGCAGCGCAGCGATTAAGGCTGGAAAGACCTATGGCTACACCTTC. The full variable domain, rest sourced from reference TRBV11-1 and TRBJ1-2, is EAEVAQSPRYKITEKSQAVAFWCDPISGHATLYWYRQILGQGPELLVQFQDESVVDDSQLPKDRFSAERLKGVDSTLKIQPAELGDSAMYLCASSAAIKAGKTYGYTFGSGTRLTVV.

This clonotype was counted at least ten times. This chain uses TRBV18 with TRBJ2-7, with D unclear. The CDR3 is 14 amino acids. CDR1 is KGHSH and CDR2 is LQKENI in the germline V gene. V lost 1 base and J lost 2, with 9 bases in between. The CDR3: CASSPRPWAYEQYF. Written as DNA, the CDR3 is TGTGCCAGCTCACCACGGCCTTGGGCCTACGAGCAGTACTTC.

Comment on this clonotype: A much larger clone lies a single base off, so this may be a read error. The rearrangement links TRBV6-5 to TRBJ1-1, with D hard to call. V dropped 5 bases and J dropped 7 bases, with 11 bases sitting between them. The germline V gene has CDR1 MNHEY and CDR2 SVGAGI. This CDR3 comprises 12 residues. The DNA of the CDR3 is TGTGCCAGCAGTCCGGGCAGACGTGAAGCTTTCTTT. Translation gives CASSPGRREAFF.

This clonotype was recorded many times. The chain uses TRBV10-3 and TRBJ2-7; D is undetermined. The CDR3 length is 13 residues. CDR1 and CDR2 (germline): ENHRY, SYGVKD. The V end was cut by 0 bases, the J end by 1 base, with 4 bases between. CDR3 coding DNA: TGTGCCATCAGTGAGTCCGGATCCTACGAGCAGTACGTC. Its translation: CAISESGSYEQYV.